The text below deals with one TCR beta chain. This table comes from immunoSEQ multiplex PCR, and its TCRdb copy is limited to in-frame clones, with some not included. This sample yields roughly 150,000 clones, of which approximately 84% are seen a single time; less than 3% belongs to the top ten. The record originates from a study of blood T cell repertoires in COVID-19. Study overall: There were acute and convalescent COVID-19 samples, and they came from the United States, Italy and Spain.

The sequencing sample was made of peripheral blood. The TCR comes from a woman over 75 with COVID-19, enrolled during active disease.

CDR3 nucleotide sequence: TGTGCCAGCAGTTACTCTATAGGACAGTCTAGCACAGATACGCAGTATTTT. Translation: CASSYSIGQSSTDTQYF. The chain employs TRBV6-2 or TRBV6-3 and TRBJ2-3; TRBD1 is a possible D gene (6 bases). CDR1 and CDR2 from the germline V gene are MNHEY and SVGEGT. With 0 bases removed from V and 0 bases from J, the gap between germline ends came to 13 bases. This CDR3 is 17 amino acids long.